A single T cell receptor beta chain is shown here with its context. The target antigen is unknown. Germline V lookup: CDR1 SGHNT, CDR2 YYREEE (reference sequence). V lost 4 bases, J lost 0 bases, and 6 bases stayed unmatched. The CDR3 runs to 15 residues. The data originate from a study of shared clonotypes between healthy human individuals. Across the study: Per donor, three plates held CD4 naive cells, three held CD4 memory, two held CD8 naive and one held CD8 memory.

Notes on the study in general: Relative to their counterparts shared across all four donors, non-shared clonotypes exhibited diminished generation probabilities.

Execution of the assay was at deep level. The assay was immunoSEQ multiplex PCR, and TCRdb's table has in-frame clones only and misses some. The sample yields millions of clones, roughly nine tenths seen once. Input material: naive CD4+ T cells sorted from blood. Subset noted: CD45RA+ positively selected. The TCR sequence derives from a man aged 18 to 29 in good health. The chain recombines TRBV5-4 with TRBJ2-7; 8 bases align to TRBD1. CDR3 DNA: TGTGCCAGCAGCCAAGGACAGGGAGACTCCTACGAGCAGTACTTC. It translates to CASSQGQGDSYEQYF.